The TCR beta chain under discussion was sequenced for a study of cytomegalovirus exposure and HLA in healthy donors. Findings and limits, study-wide: It was approximately 160 TCR beta chains that were listed as cytomegalovirus-associated.

About this clone: The antigen remains undetermined.

In the PCR, 60 Vbeta and 13 Jbeta primers were used. Produced via immunoSEQ multiplex PCR; TCRdb's table is partial and in-frame only. The sample holds fewer than 150,000 clones; over 75% are singletons and the top ten take more than 0.95%. The CDR3 extends over 13 amino acids. Germline V gene data show CDR1 as MNHEY and CDR2 as SMNVEV (reference sequence). The V end was cut by 4 bases, the J end by 7 bases, with 10 bases between. Sequenced sample: PBMCs. This TCR was recovered from a man aged 50-60 years in good health and CMV-seronegative. This sequence joins TRBV27 and TRBJ1-4, with D perhaps matching TRBD1 (5 bases). The CDR3 loop is CASSSAGPEKLFF. CDR3 bases: TGTGCCAGCAGTTCTGCAGGGCCTGAAAAACTGTTTTTT.